This TCR beta chain stems from a study of identical twins. This clonotype was seen only a few times. Its cognate antigen is unknown. One entry per CDR3 protein results from TCRdb running MiXCR on the 5' RACE reads. There are hundreds of thousands of distinct CDR3 sequences in the sample; roughly 9.4% occur only once, and about 5.5% lies in the top ten. General observations from the study: Beta out-of-frame sequences showed weaker excess twin sharing. The authors drew conclusions from cross-sectional statistical analysis rather than following the same donors. Fewer insertions characterized abundant cord blood beta clonotypes, whereas memory repertoires showed none. Models came in too low on out-of-frame TCR alpha sharing in monozygotic twins.

This sequence originates from a woman aged 18-29 years in good health. The sample taken for sequencing was memory (CD45RO+) T cells sorted from blood.

DNA for the CDR3: TGTGCCAGCAGCTTGGGATCTCAGTTCTATGGCTACACCTTC. As protein: CASSLGSQFYGYTF. V is TRBV5-6 and J is TRBJ1-2; D gene unclear. The CDR3 is 14 residues long. Looked up from germline, CDR1 is SGHDT and CDR2 is YYEEEE. Between the trimmed V and J ends, which lost 0 bases and 4 bases, there was a span of 10 bases.